What follows are 9 T cell receptor beta chains derived from one specimen sequenced in a study of blood T cell repertoires in COVID-19 (dated by TCRdb to the early 2020s). The library was generated by the immunoSEQ multiplex PCR assay. The table comes from immuneACCESS by way of TCRdb, which keeps in-frame sequences with V and J called. Part of the clones is missing from these tables; in studies checked, under half for an unresolved V gene and the rest for unknown reasons. Across this sample there are 73,000 or so clones, with just over 85% seen only once. The top ten hold about 8.1% of the sample. The sequencing sample was made of peripheral blood. The receptors come from a man aged 25-45 years with acute or convalescent COVID-19.

The gene calls are TRBV6-5 and TRBJ2-7; D is ambiguous. The CDR3 spans 12 residues. Deletions cut 4 bases from V and 2 bases from J, with 6 bases between. Germline loops: CDR1 MNHEY, CDR2 SVGAGI. CDR3 loop: CASSFDTYEQYF. In nucleotides, the CDR3 is TGTGCCAGCAGTTTTGACACCTACGAGCAGTACTTC.

The V call is TRBV30, the J call TRBJ1-1; D not certain. Looked up from germline, CDR1 is GTSNPN and CDR2 is SVGIG (reference sequence). The CDR3 is made up of 15 amino acids. Trimming removed 5 bases from V and 0 bases from J, with 16 bases in between. The CDR3 DNA follows: TGTGCCTGGGGATATACCGAGGGATTGAACACTGAAGCTTTCTTT. It codes for CAWGYTEGLNTEAFF.

This clone was seen a few times. This rearrangement joins TRBV7-8 to TRBJ2-7, with TRBD2 as a possible D gene (5 bases). CDR3 length equals 14 residues. Germline V gene lookup returns CDR1 SGHVS and CDR2 FQNEAQ. V lost 0 bases to trimming and J lost 0 bases, with 6 bases between them. The CDR3 DNA reads as TGTGCCAGCAGCTTAGCAGGGAGCTCCTACGAGCAGTACTTC. Translation: CASSLAGSSYEQYF.

This rearrangement joins TRBV2 to TRBJ2-3, with D uncertain. Trimming stripped 8 bases from V and 0 bases from J, with 12 bases between. The CDR3 loop spans 14 amino acids. Per the germline V gene, CDR1 is SNHLY and CDR2 is FYNNEI. The CDR3 sequence is CASQHATSTDTQYF. The CDR3 bases are TGTGCCAGCCAACACGCGACTAGCACAGATACGCAGTATTTT. Together with reference TRBV2 and TRBJ2-3, the CDR3 gives the full variable domain: EPEVTQTPSHQVTQMGQEVILRCVPISNHLYFYWYRQILGQKVEFLVSFYNNEISEKSEIFDDQFSVERPDGSNFTLKIRSTKLEDSAMYFCASQHATSTDTQYFGPGTRLTVL.

This chain joins TRBV4-2 and TRBJ2-1, with TRBD2 identical over 7 bases. CDR3 size: 16 residues. Germline V gene lookup returns CDR1 LGHNA and CDR2 YNFKEQ. V dropped 0 bases and J dropped 2; count of bases not matched to a gene: 4. The DNA of the CDR3 is TGTGCCAGCAGCCAAGAAGTTGGGACTACCTACAATGAGCAGTTCTTC. It is translated as CASSQEVGTTYNEQFF.

Here the CDR3 reads CASSDEDSAGGGYTF. The CDR3 DNA sequence: TGTGCCAGCAGTGACGAGGACAGCGCGGGGGGCGGCTACACCTTC. The chain employs TRBV6-4 and TRBJ1-2; tentatively, D is TRBD1 (6 bases). Germline CDR1 reads MRHNA; CDR2 reads SNTAGT. Trimming stripped 2 bases from V and 8 bases from J, with 18 bases between. CDR3 length: 15 amino acids.

This clone was found once. The gene calls are TRBV14 and TRBJ2-1; 11 bases align to TRBD2. CDR1 is SGHDN, CDR2 FVKESK, per germline. This CDR3 is 16 amino acids long. V dropped 3 bases and J dropped 7; count of bases not matched to a gene: 8. CDR3: CASSQSLAGGGNEQFF. CDR3 in DNA: TGTGCCAGCAGCCAGAGCCTAGCGGGAGGAGGGAATGAGCAGTTCTTC.

The chain employs TRBV24-1 and TRBJ2-1, with no clear D. The CDR3 is 16 amino acids. The germline gives CDR1 KGHDR, CDR2 SFDVKD. V was pared by 5 bases and J by 3 bases, with 16 bases between. CDR3: CATSGTAPGDYNEQFF. Here the CDR3 DNA reads TGTGCCACCAGTGGAACCGCCCCTGGAGACTACAATGAGCAGTTCTTC.

This chain joins TRBV19 and TRBJ2-7; 9 nucleotides agree with TRBD2. The trim removed 1 base at V and 4 bases at J, leaving 5 bases unmatched. Germline CDR1 LNHDA, CDR2 SQIVND (reference sequence). The CDR3 length is 15 residues. The CDR3 sequence is CASSIGTSGRYEQYF. DNA of the CDR3: TGTGCCAGTAGTATAGGCACTAGCGGGCGATACGAGCAGTACTTC.